This T cell receptor beta chain emerged from a study of blood T cell repertoires in COVID-19. About the study: PBMCs, B-cell-depleted T cells, or T cells were the source of the cDNA or gDNA that made up the material.

Per the original methods: Counts of nucleated cells, estimated from reference gene primer amplification, were obtained. The protocol was immunoSEQ multiplex PCR, while the TCRdb copy is restricted to in-frame clones and leaves out a portion. That table furnishes V, J and clone size, whereas the DNA furnished D and trimming. This repertoire shows around 200,000 clones, more than 70% found once; its top ten account for 7.4%. V lost 3 bases, J lost 6 bases, and 16 bases lay in between. Germline-derived CDR1 and CDR2 are SGDLS and YYNGEE. The CDR3 extends over 15 amino acids. This clonotype was obtained from a woman aged 40 to 50 with acute COVID-19. The chain combines TRBV9 with TRBJ1-5; TRBD1 is a possible D gene (6 bases). Sample: PBMCs or T cells enriched from blood (not recorded which). The CDR3 DNA follows: TGTGCCAGCAGCGGCGACGCGGGGGCGAGTCAGCCCCAGCATTTT. Its translation is CASSGDAGASQPQHF.